The sequence of this T cell receptor beta chain was determined in a study of T cells in Graves' hyperthyroidism and ophthalmopathy. Study in general: Prior to any treatment, at the point of initial diagnosis, peripheral blood was collected.

The V gene end was trimmed by 7 bases and the J gene end by 2 bases; junction bases not matched to a gene: 2. CDR1 is LNHDA, CDR2 SQIVND, per germline (reference sequence). The CDR3 length is 13 residues. Uncontrolled infection, other autoimmune disease, pregnancy or lactation excluded patients. This clonotype has a handful of counts. Amplified regions were TCR beta CDR3 sequences from RNA transcripts. First-round RT-PCR targeting the TCR CDR3 was performed with the HTBI primer set. One entry per CDR3 protein results from TCRdb running MiXCR on the multiplex PCR reads. The data show 250,000 or so distinct CDR3 sequences, more than 14% seen once.

The source of this sequence is a woman aged 40 to 50 with Graves' hyperthyroidism that later progressed to Graves' ophthalmopathy. The chain employs TRBV19 and TRBJ1-5; 7 nucleotides align to TRBD1. The sequenced sample was blood. CDR3 residues: CASTGQGNQPQHF. CDR3 sequence (DNA): TGTGCCAGTACCGGACAGGGCAATCAGCCCCAGCATTTT.